The clone carrying this T cell receptor (beta chain) is a singleton in its sample. The antigen is unknown. Using immunoSEQ multiplex PCR, the repertoire was profiled, and TCRdb retains in-frame clones only, with some absent. The sample consists of about 360,000 clones, 86% of them appearing once. The sample comes from a study of cytomegalovirus exposure and HLA in healthy donors. Study results and limitations: Researchers reported that three CMV-associated chains were confirmed in vitro as CMV antigen-specific.

This receptor was identified in a woman under 30 in good health and CMV-seronegative. Sequencing used PBMCs.

CDR3 DNA sequence: TGTGCCAGCAGCCCGCAACTAGCGGGAGGGCCGGATACGCAGTATTTT. Protein: CASSPQLAGGPDTQYF. The chain recombines TRBV7-2 with TRBJ2-3, with 13 bases lining up with TRBD2. Germline loops: CDR1 SGHTA, CDR2 FQGNSA. The length of the CDR3 is 16 residues. V dropped 5 bases and J dropped 6; count of bases not matched to a gene: 8.